This T cell receptor beta chain was sequenced in a study of shared clonotypes between healthy human individuals. Donors were Caucasian adults residing in Nashville, Tennessee, USA. Each unsorted sample relied on roughly 82 million PBMCs as its source of genomic DNA. DNA input for the unsorted PBMC replicate PCRs was roughly 330 ng, approximately 29,000 T cell genomes. Here immunoSEQ multiplex PCR was the method, and the copy in TCRdb shows in-frame clones only, minus some. Here the sample spans some 500,000 clones, 79% being singletons. The sequence came from a woman aged 40 to 55 in good health. Some clones in this sample may be carry-over from other donors' samples. The sample consisted of PBMCs.

CDR3 sequence reads: CASSDRDGYTF. CDR3 in DNA: TGTGCCAGCAGCGACCGAGATGGCTACACCTTC. The V gene is TRBV28, the J gene TRBJ1-2, with D uncertain. The CDR3 consists of 11 residues. V was cut by 6 bases and J by 6 bases, with 8 bases left in between. The germline CDR1 and CDR2 sequences are MDHEN and SYDVKM.